This T cell receptor beta chain was sequenced for a study of blood T cell repertoires in COVID-19. What the recovered Cohort 3 donors had was two negative PCRs, clearance, or symptom resolution. In the study's own analysis: From reference gene primer amplification, estimates of nucleated cell counts were derived. TCRdb's copy holds only in-frame clones and misses some; the assay was immunoSEQ multiplex PCR. V and J calls and clone size come straight from that table; D and trimming were deduced from the DNA. The sample lists about 250,000 clones, around 86% occurring once. This clonotype was sampled from a man aged 35 to 55 who had recovered from COVID-19. The sample was PBMCs or T cells enriched from blood (not recorded which).

The CDR3 DNA reads as TGTGCCAGCAGCTTACTGAGGACAGATACGCAGTATTTT. As protein: CASSLLRTDTQYF. The chain combines TRBV11-3 with TRBJ2-3, with D unclear. Deletions cut 2 bases from V and 3 bases from J, with 6 bases between. This CDR3 contains 13 residues. Per germline, CDR1 SGHNT and CDR2 YENEEA.